This TCR beta chain was recorded in a study of T cell changes during pregnancy in multiple sclerosis. Germline loops: CDR1 SGHNT, CDR2 YYREEE (reference sequence). V was shortened by 1 base and J by 1 base, with 5 bases between the two germline ends. The CDR3 length is 14 residues. Sequencing used immunoSEQ multiplex PCR; TCRdb keeps in-frame clones, though not all of them. The table includes over 90,000 clones, around nine tenths detected once. The chain uses TRBV5-4 and TRBJ2-2; D not certain. This TCR derives from a female donor with multiple sclerosis, enrolled in a pregnancy study. The sample here was peripheral blood, taken after pregnancy. CDR3 sequence reads: CASSLKLNTGELFF. The CDR3 DNA sequence: TGTGCCAGCAGCTTGAAGCTGAACACCGGGGAGCTGTTTTTT.